The clone carrying this T cell receptor (beta chain) came up a few times. The sample originates from a study of human T cells and chemical hapten exposure. Study summary: Doses of diphenylcyclopropenone went to the patients' scalps weekly throughout the roughly 23-week study.

One entry per CDR3 protein, called by TCRdb with MiXCR from the RACE reads. The table includes roughly 180,000 distinct CDR3 sequences, approximately 20% detected once. Germline CDR1 reads SGHRS; CDR2 reads YFSETQ. The V and J ends lost 4 bases and 6 bases respectively, with 14 bases between them. CDR3 length equals 14 residues. Regarding time point: patch test 1, 2 weeks after DPC sensitization. As for treatment: therapeutic diphenylcyclopropenone sensitization with weekly scalp DPC. This chain joins TRBV5-1 and TRBJ2-1; D is unclear. The source of this sequence is a woman in her forties or fifties with alopecia areata. Some clones in this sample may be carry-over from other donors' samples. Sample: whole blood, taken in connection with sensitization to the hapten diphenylcyclopropenone (DPC). CDR3 sequence (DNA): TGCGCCAGCAGCCGCTACGCCCCAGTCAATGAGCAGTTCTTC. This sequence encodes CASSRYAPVNEQFF.